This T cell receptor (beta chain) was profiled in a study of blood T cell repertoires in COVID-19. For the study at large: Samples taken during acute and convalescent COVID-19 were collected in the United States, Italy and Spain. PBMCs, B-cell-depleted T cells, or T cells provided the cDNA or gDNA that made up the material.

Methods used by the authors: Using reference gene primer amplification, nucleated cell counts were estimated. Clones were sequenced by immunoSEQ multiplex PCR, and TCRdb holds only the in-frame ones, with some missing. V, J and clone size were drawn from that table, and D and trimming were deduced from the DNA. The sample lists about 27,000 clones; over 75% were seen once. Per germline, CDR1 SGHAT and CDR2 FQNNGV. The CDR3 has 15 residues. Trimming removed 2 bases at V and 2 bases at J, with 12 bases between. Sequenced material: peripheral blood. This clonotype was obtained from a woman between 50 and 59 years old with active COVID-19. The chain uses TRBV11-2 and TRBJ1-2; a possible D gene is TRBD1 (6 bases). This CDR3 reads CASSLLSQGNYGYTF. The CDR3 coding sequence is TGTGCCAGCAGCTTATTATCACAGGGCAACTATGGCTACACCTTC.